A selection of T cell receptor beta chains follows, all from one sample in a study of T cells in Graves' hyperthyroidism and ophthalmopathy. TCRdb redid the calling of the multiplex PCR reads with MiXCR, one entry per CDR3 protein. There are 600,000 to 650,000 distinct CDR3 sequences in the sample; about a fifth occur only once, and 34% lies in the top ten. The sequenced sample consisted of blood. Receptor source: a man aged 25 to 40 with Graves' ophthalmopathy. The CDR3 runs from the conserved cysteine through the conserved F or W. A D gene is named only where the DNA matches it firmly. The listing skips clone size in some rows; elsewhere it reads once, few, many or a size class.

cdr3_aa cdr3_nt d_call j_call clone_size cdr3_length v_call
CASTELVYTEAFF TGTGCCAGCACCGAACTGGTATACACTGAAGCTTTCTTT . TRBJ1-1 . 13 TRBV28
CASSQDRGGGTTEAFF TGCGCCAGCAGCCAAGATCGGGGGGGCGGAACAACTGAAGCTTTCTTT . TRBJ1-1 . 16 TRBV4-1
CASREQQGGTGELFF TGTGCCAGCAGGGAACAACAGGGGGGGACCGGGGAGCTGTTTTTT . TRBJ2-2 . 15 TRBV28
CASSPRGPANTEAFF TGTGCCAGCAGTCCCAGGGGCCCTGCCAACACTGAAGCTTTCTTT . TRBJ1-1 many 15 TRBV27
CSARRREKLANEKLFF TGCAGTGCCCGGAGAAGGGAAAAGTTAGCTAATGAAAAACTGTTTTTT . TRBJ1-4 . 16 TRBV20-1
CASRKAVANTEAFF TGTGCCAGCAGAAAGGCAGTCGCTAACACTGAAGCTTTCTTT . TRBJ1-1 many 14 TRBV7-2
CASSLGDSRFSYTF TGTGCCAGCAGCTTAGGGGACAGCCGGTTTAGCTACACCTTC TRBD1 TRBJ1-2 many 14 TRBV7-8
CASSSGRETQYF TGTGCCAGCAGTTCGGGGCGGGAGACCCAGTACTTC . TRBJ2-5 many 12 TRBV12-3/TRBV12-4
CASSSESTSDIQETQYF TGTGCCAGCAGTTCGGAGTCGACTAGCGATATCCAAGAGACCCAGTACTTC TRBD2 TRBJ2-5 many 17 TRBV12-3/TRBV12-4
CASSLASGPNEQFF TGTGCCAGCAGCTTAGCATCAGGTCCCAATGAGCAGTTCTTC . TRBJ2-1 few 14 TRBV7-8
CASSPDRKNEKLFF TGTGCCAGTAGTCCGGACAGGAAAAATGAAAAACTGTTTTTT TRBD1 TRBJ1-4 . 14 TRBV19
CASSYGPQGLGPGELFF TGTGCCAGCAGTTACGGCCCGCAGGGATTGGGTCCCGGGGAGCTGTTTTTT . TRBJ2-2 . 17 TRBV6-5
CASSYSKSGGDYEQYF TGTGCCAGCAGTTACTCGAAATCAGGGGGAGACTACGAGCAGTACTTC TRBD1 TRBJ2-7 many 16 TRBV6-2/TRBV6-3
CASTSGGQGTPDTQYF TGTGCCAGCACCTCCGGGGGGCAGGGGACCCCAGATACGCAGTATTTT . TRBJ2-3 . 16 TRBV7-6
CASTKDASYNEQFF TGTGCCAGCACCAAGGATGCCTCCTACAATGAGCAGTTCTTC . TRBJ2-1 few 14 TRBV11-2
CASSGGGEETQYF TGTGCCAGCAGCGGGGGCGGGGAAGAGACCCAGTACTTC . TRBJ2-5 few 13 TRBV5-6
CASSIGLAGAGPDPRGLNEQFF TGTGCCAGCAGTATAGGACTAGCGGGGGCCGGCCCGGACCCGAGGGGACTCAATGAGCAGTTCTTC TRBD2 TRBJ2-1 few 22 TRBV2
CSALPSAGTGAPSSYEQYF TGCAGTGCCCTTCCCTCGGCCGGGACAGGGGCGCCAAGCTCCTACGAGCAGTACTTC TRBD1 TRBJ2-7 many 19 TRBV20-1